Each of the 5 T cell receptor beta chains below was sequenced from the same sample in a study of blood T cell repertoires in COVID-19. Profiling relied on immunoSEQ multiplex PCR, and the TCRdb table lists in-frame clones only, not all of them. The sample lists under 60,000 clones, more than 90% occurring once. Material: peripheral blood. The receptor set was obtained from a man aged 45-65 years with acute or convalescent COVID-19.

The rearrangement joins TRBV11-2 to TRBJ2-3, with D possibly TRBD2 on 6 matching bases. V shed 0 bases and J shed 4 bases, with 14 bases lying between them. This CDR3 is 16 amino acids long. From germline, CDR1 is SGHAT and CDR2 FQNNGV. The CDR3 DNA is TGTGCCAGCAGCTTAGATTGGTTGATAGCGGCAGATACGCAGTATTTT. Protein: CASSLDWLIAADTQYF.

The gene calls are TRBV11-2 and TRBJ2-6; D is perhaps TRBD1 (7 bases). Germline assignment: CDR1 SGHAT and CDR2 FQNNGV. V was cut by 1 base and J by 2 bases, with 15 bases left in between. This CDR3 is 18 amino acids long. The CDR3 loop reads CASSLVGFRGAGANVLTF. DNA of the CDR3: TGTGCCAGCAGCTTAGTAGGGTTCAGGGGGGCTGGGGCCAACGTCCTGACTTTC.

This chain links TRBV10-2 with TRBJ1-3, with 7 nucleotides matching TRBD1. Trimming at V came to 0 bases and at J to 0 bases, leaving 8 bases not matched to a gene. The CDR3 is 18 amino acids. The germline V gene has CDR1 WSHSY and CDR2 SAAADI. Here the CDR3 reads CASSESILRGLSGNTIYF. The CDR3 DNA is TGCGCCAGCAGTGAGTCGATTTTAAGGGGGCTCTCTGGAAACACCATATATTTT.

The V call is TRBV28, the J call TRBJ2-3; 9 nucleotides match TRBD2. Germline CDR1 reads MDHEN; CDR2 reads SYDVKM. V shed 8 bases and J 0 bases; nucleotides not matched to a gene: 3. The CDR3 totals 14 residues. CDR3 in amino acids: CASQTSGSTDTQYF. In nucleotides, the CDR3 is TGTGCCAGCCAGACTAGCGGAAGCACAGATACGCAGTATTTT.

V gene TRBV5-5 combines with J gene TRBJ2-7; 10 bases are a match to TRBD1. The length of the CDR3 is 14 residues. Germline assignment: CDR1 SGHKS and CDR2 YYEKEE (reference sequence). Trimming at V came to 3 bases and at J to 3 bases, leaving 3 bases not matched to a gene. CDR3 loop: CASSYGTGDYEQYF. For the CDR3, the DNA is TGTGCCAGCAGCTACGGGACAGGGGACTACGAGCAGTACTTC.